This is a list of T cell receptor beta chains from one sample in a study of blood T cell repertoires in COVID-19. The method was immunoSEQ multiplex PCR; TCRdb's version includes in-frame clones alone and lacks a portion of them. The table includes 35,000 to 50,000 clones, about 76% detected once. Sequencing used peripheral blood. The receptors derive from a man between 65 and 85 years old with active or convalescent COVID-19. Both conserved end residues are part of each CDR3. D genes are given only for firm matches. Not all rows give a size; the values are once, few, many and, for expanded clones, a class.

TRBV24-1	TRBJ1-2	-	14	-	TGTGCCACCAGTACGGATGAGGACTTAAATGGCTACACCTTC	CATSTDEDLNGYTF
TRBV5-1	TRBJ1-6	-	14	TRBD1	TGCGCCAGCAACCCGGGACAGGCGAATTCACCCCTCCACTTT	CASNPGQANSPLHF
TRBV5-1	TRBJ1-4	-	16	-	TGCGCCAGCAGCCCGGTCGGCGGCTCAACTAATGAAAAACTGTTTTTT	CASSPVGGSTNEKLFF
TRBV18	TRBJ1-5	-	15	TRBD1	TGTGCCAGCTCAACGGGACAGGGGGGCAATCAGCCCCAGCATTTT	CASSTGQGGNQPQHF
TRBV28	TRBJ2-7	-	14	TRBD1	TGTGCCAGCAGTTCCGACAGGGGATTCGCGGGTGCGTACTTC	CASSSDRGFAGAYF
TRBV5-1	TRBJ2-3	-	15	TRBD2	TGCGCCAGCAGCTTGGTCGGGGGGGACACAGATACGCAGTATTTT	CASSLVGGDTDTQYF
TRBV2	TRBJ2-5	-	13	-	TGTGCCAGCAGCCGGGACTTACAAGAGACCCAGTACTTC	CASSRDLQETQYF
TRBV29-1	TRBJ2-5	-	10	TRBD1	TGCACAGGGGGCCAAGAGACCCAGTACTTC	CTGGQETQYF
TRBV2	TRBJ1-5	few	14	-	TGTGCCAGCGGAGGTGGCCAGCATCATCAGCCCCAGCATTTT	CASGGGQHHQPQHF
TRBV12-5	TRBJ1-5	-	16	TRBD1	TGTGCTAGTGCCCTGAACGGACAGGGGTCCAATCAGCCCCAGCATTTT	CASALNGQGSNQPQHF
TRBV7-3	TRBJ1-4	-	15	TRBD1	TGTGCCAGCAGCCCACAAACCGGGACAGGGGAAAAACTGTTTTTT	CASSPQTGTGEKLFF
TRBV5-1	TRBJ1-1	-	14	-	TGCGCCACCCGCGCAGGGGCAACGAGTCCTGAAGCTTTCTTT	CATRAGATSPEAFF
TRBV4-1	TRBJ1-4	-	16	-	TGCGCCAGCAGCCAGGCGGGGGACGGTACGAATGAAAAACTGTTTTTT	CASSQAGDGTNEKLFF
TRBV5-1	TRBJ2-7	-	15	-	TGCGCCAGCAGCTTGGCCAGCGGAGGAACCTACGAGCAGTACTTC	CASSLASGGTYEQYF
TRBV11-2	TRBJ1-4	-	15	-	TGTGCCAGCAGCGGGAGGCCCGCAACTAATGAAAAACTGTTTTTT	CASSGRPATNEKLFF
TRBV2	TRBJ2-7	-	14	-	TGTGCCAGCAGGAGGGGAGGCAATATCAACGAGCAGTACTTC	CASRRGGNINEQYF
TRBV20-1	TRBJ2-5	-	11	-	TGCAGTGCTAACCTAGTAGAGACCCAGTACTTC	CSANLVETQYF
TRBV4-2	TRBJ2-1	-	16	TRBD1	TGTGCCAGCAGCCAAGAACAGGGGACAACCTACAATGAGCAGTTCTTC	CASSQEQGTTYNEQFF
TRBV27	TRBJ2-3	-	15	-	TGTGCCAGCAGTACACCCTCGAGAGGGAAAGATACGCAGTATTTT	CASSTPSRGKDTQYF
TRBV12-3/TRBV12-4	TRBJ1-1	-	13	TRBD1	TGTGCCAGCAGCTTGACAGGGGATACTGAAGCTTTCTTT	CASSLTGDTEAFF
TRBV3-1/TRBV3-2	TRBJ1-3	-	15	-	TGTGCCAGCAGCCGGCAGGGGCCCTCTGGAAACACCATATATTTT	CASSRQGPSGNTIYF
TRBV6-1	TRBJ1-2	-	14	-	TGTGCCAGCAGTGAAATCCCGGGGGAAGTTGGCTACACCTTC	CASSEIPGEVGYTF
TRBV28	TRBJ1-1	-	12	-	TGTGCCACCGCGGGGCCGAACACTGAAGCTTTCTTT	CATAGPNTEAFF
TRBV29-1	TRBJ2-5	few	14	-	TGCAGCGTTGGGGGGAGGGGGATCCAAGAGACCCAGTACTTC	CSVGGRGIQETQYF
TRBV7-9	TRBJ2-5	few	16	TRBD2	TGTGCCAGCAGCACGGGACTAGCGGGGGGACAAGAGACCCAGTACTTC	CASSTGLAGGQETQYF
TRBV4-1	TRBJ1-4	-	17	-	TGCGCCAGCAGCCAAGATAAATTTGGAGCGGCTAATGAAAAACTGTTTTTT	CASSQDKFGAANEKLFF
TRBV5-1	TRBJ2-7	-	13	-	TGCGCCAGCAGCTTCAGGGGCGGCTACGAGCAGTACTTC	CASSFRGGYEQYF
TRBV24-1	TRBJ2-7	-	15	-	TGTGCCACCAGTGATTCCATCCGGGGAGAATACGAGCAGTACTTC	CATSDSIRGEYEQYF
TRBV19	TRBJ1-2	-	15	-	TGTGCCAGTAGCCCCTCGGAGTTTGCGAACTATGGCTACACCTTC	CASSPSEFANYGYTF
TRBV28	TRBJ1-5	-	17	-	TGTGCCAGCCCCCCTAGGGGGTGGGCAGAAATTGATCAGCCCCAGCATTTT	CASPPRGWAEIDQPQHF
TRBV18	TRBJ1-1	-	14	TRBD1	TGTGCCAGCTCCCGCGGACAGGGGAACACTGAAGCTTTCTTT	CASSRGQGNTEAFF
TRBV21-1	TRBJ1-2	-	16	-	TGTGCCAGCAGCAAAACCAGGAGGGAGTCTAACTATGGCTACACCTTC	CASSKTRRESNYGYTF
TRBV27	TRBJ1-5	few	15	TRBD1	TGTGCCAGCAGGGCCCAGGACAGGGAGGGGCAGCCCCAGCATTTT	CASRAQDREGQPQHF
TRBV28	TRBJ2-7	-	14	TRBD1	TGTGCCAGCAGTTCCGTACAGGGGTACTACGAGCAGTACTTC	CASSSVQGYYEQYF
TRBV7-9	TRBJ1-4	-	15	-	TGTGCCAGCAGCTTAGTGGGGGCTATTCATGAAAAACTGTTTTTT	CASSLVGAIHEKLFF
TRBV28	TRBJ2-2	once	15	-	TGTGCCACTTCCCAGGGGGGCAGGGAATACGGGGAGCTGTTTTTT	CATSQGGREYGELFF
TRBV21-1	TRBJ2-4	-	15	-	TGTGCCAGCAGCAAAGTTGTAAAAGCCAAAAACATTCAGTACTTC	CASSKVVKAKNIQYF
TRBV25-1	TRBJ2-1	once	17	-	TGTGCCAGCAGTGAACGAATTAGCGGCCCCTCCTACAATGAGCAGTTCTTC	CASSERISGPSYNEQFF
TRBV25-1	TRBJ2-7	few	13	-	TGTGCCAGCAGTGAATCCGGGTTCTACGAGCAGTACTTC	CASSESGFYEQYF
TRBV19	TRBJ2-1	-	15	TRBD1	TGTGCCAGTAGTGCCGGGACAGGGCCACACAATGAGCAGTTCTTC	CASSAGTGPHNEQFF
TRBV7-6	TRBJ1-6	-	15	TRBD1	TGTGCCAGCAGCTTAAGGGGGCCGCTAGATTCACCCCTCCACTTT	CASSLRGPLDSPLHF
TRBV9	TRBJ2-3	-	15	-	TGTGCCAGCAGCTTAAGATACGGGGAAACAGATACGCAGTATTTT	CASSLRYGETDTQYF
TRBV2	TRBJ1-1	few	16	-	TGTGCCAGCACATCTCAGGGGATCGACAAGAACACTGAAGCTTTCTTT	CASTSQGIDKNTEAFF
TRBV5-1	TRBJ1-2	-	14	TRBD1	TGCGCCAGCAGCCCCGACAGGGTGGAGGATGGCTACACCTTC	CASSPDRVEDGYTF
TRBV6-5	TRBJ1-1	-	13	-	TGCCCGGCCCCCATAACAGGGTACACTGAAGCTTTCTTT	CPAPITGYTEAFF
TRBV10-3	TRBJ1-2	-	13	-	TGTGCCATCAGTACAGAAGCCCGAAGTGGCTACACCTTC	CAISTEARSGYTF
TRBV19	TRBJ1-5	-	16	-	TGTGCCAGTAGTATAGGTGTCAGGGCAAGCAATCAGCCCCAGCATTTT	CASSIGVRASNQPQHF
TRBV30	TRBJ1-2	once	14	-	TGTGCCTGGACCGCCGACAGGTCGAGGGGTGGCTACACCTTC	CAWTADRSRGGYTF
TRBV18	TRBJ1-1	few	18	-	TGTGCCAGCTCACCACGCGGCACAGGGTACTACATTAACACTGAAGCTTTCTTT	CASSPRGTGYYINTEAFF
TRBV6-5	TRBJ1-5	-	15	TRBD1	TGTGCCAGCAGACCCGGGACAGGAGGGAATCAGCCCCAGCATTTT	CASRPGTGGNQPQHF
TRBV27	TRBJ1-1	-	13	-	TGTGCCAGCAAAGCACTAACGAACACTGAAGCTTTCTTT	CASKALTNTEAFF
TRBV20-1	TRBJ1-4	-	15	-	TGCAGTGCTAGTTCTGGGGGCGGGCCTCAGGAAAAACTGTTTTTT	CSASSGGGPQEKLFF
TRBV4-2	TRBJ2-7	-	16	TRBD2	TGTGCCAGCAGCCAAGAATTGCGGGGGGATGCTTACGAGCAGTACTTC	CASSQELRGDAYEQYF
TRBV20-1	TRBJ2-5	-	10	-	TGCAGTGCCCCAAAAGAGACCCAGTACTTC	CSAPKETQYF
TRBV11-3	TRBJ2-2	-	15	TRBD2	TGTGCCAGCACCCTGGGAGGGGTCGACACCGGGGAGCTGTTTTTT	CASTLGGVDTGELFF
TRBV5-1	TRBJ1-2	few	15	-	TGCGCCAGCAGCTTAGGGACACGTACTAACTATGGCTACACCTTC	CASSLGTRTNYGYTF
TRBV29-1	TRBJ2-7	-	13	TRBD1	TGCAGCGCCGATGCACAGGGGACGAACGAGCAGTACTTC	CSADAQGTNEQYF